Included here is one T cell receptor beta chain sequence, with context. TCRdb's table, derived via immunoSEQ multiplex PCR, lists solely in-frame clones and lacks some. The table shows some 97,000 clones, with 70% to 85% occurring only once. This sample stems from a study of PD-1 blockade in mismatch repair-deficient tumors. The CDR3 length is 13 residues. Germline V gene data show CDR1 as WNHNN and CDR2 as SYGVQD (reference sequence). The V end lost 5 bases, the J end lost 6 bases, and 13 bases lay between the germline ends. V is TRBV10-1 and J is TRBJ1-1; D is possibly TRBD1 (5 bases). The TCR originated in an adult with mismatch repair-deficient cancer. This specimen consisted of peripheral blood, obtained approximately 8 months after starting pembrolizumab. This chain's CDR3 is CASSRARGSEAFF. CDR3 nucleotide sequence: TGCGCCAGCAGTCGGGCTAGGGGCTCTGAAGCTTTCTTT.